This T cell receptor (beta chain) emerged from a study of blood T cells in healthy people across ages. Study background: Capture via template switching afforded approximately one barcoded beta molecule per two T cells.

Each donor had roughly 10 milliliters of peripheral blood drawn. In its sample, this clonotype was seen a few times. Losses at the gene ends were 7 bases for V and 6 bases for J; bases not matched to a gene: 8. The germline V gene encodes CDR1 SQVTM and CDR2 ANQGSEA. The length of the CDR3 is 14 residues. Primed by a sample-barcoded 5' primer and a J-beta primer mix, a second PCR proceeded for roughly 6 to 12 cycles. One entry per CDR3 protein, called by TCRdb with MiXCR from the 5' RACE reads. This table has approximately 800,000 distinct CDR3 sequences, about 55% appearing once. The genes are TRBV29-1 and TRBJ2-1; the match to TRBD2 covers 11 bases. Sequenced input: blood. This receptor was obtained from a man older than 75 in good health. The CDR3 protein is CSANSGRAGNEQFF. The CDR3, as DNA: TGCAGCGCCAATAGCGGGAGGGCGGGCAATGAGCAGTTCTTC.